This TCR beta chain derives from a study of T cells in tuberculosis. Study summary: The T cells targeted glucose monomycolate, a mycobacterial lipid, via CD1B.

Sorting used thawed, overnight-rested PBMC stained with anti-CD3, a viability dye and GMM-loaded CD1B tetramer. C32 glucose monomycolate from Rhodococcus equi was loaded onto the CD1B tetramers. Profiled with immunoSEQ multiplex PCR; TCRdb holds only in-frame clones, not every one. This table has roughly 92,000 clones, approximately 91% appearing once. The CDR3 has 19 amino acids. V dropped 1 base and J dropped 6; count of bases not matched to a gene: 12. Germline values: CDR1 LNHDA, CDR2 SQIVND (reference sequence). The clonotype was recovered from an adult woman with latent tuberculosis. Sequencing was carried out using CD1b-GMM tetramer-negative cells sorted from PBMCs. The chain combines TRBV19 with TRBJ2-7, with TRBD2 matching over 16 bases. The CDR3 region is CASSIVAGLAGGPGAEQYF. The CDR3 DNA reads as TGTGCCAGTAGTATAGTAGCGGGACTAGCGGGGGGGCCAGGAGCCGAGCAGTACTTC.